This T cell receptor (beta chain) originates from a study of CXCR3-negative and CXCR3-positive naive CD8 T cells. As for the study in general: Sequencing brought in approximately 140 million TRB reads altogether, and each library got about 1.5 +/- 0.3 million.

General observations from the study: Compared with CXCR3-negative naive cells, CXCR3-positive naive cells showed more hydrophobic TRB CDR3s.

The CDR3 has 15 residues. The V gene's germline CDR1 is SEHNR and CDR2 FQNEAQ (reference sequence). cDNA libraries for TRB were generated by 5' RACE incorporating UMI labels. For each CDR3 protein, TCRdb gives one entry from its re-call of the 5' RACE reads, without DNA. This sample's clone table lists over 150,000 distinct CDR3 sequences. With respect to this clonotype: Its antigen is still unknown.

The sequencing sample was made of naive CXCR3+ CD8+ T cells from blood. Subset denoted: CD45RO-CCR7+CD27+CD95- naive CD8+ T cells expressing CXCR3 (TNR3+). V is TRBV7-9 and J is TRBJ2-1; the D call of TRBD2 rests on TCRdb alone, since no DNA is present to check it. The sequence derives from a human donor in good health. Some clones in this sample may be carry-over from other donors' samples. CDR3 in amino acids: CASIDGGRIYNEQFF.